This TCR beta chain was sequenced for a study of CD8 T cells in ankylosing spondylitis. Germline CDR1 is SGHRS and CDR2 is YFSETQ. V gave up 4 bases and J gave up 0 bases, with 14 bases separating them. The CDR3 totals 16 residues. Quantitative barcoded 5'-RACE was used to prepare TCR beta libraries. TCRdb called the 5' RACE reads again in MiXCR, with one record for every CDR3 protein. The sample carries a few hundred thousand distinct CDR3 sequences, 18% recorded once. This receptor was taken from a male donor with ankylosing spondylitis or in good health (not recorded which). The chain carries TRBV5-1 and TRBJ2-1; TRBD2 is a possible D gene (6 bases). Sequencing was carried out using blood, either unsorted or a sorted T cell fraction (not recorded which). For the CDR3, the DNA is TGCGCCAGCAGCCCCGGGGGTCTGAGCTCCTACAATGAGCAGTTCTTC. Its translation is CASSPGGLSSYNEQFF. The whole variable domain, filled in from reference TRBV5-1 and TRBJ2-1, reads KAGVTQTPRYLIKTRGQQVTLSCSPISGHRSVSWYQQTPGQGLQFLFEYFSETQRNKGNFPGRFSGRQFSNSRSEMNVSTLELGDSALYLCASSPGGLSSYNEQFFGPGTRLTVL.